This TCR beta chain was captured by sequencing in a study of identical twins. TCRdb reprocessed the 5' RACE reads via MiXCR and lists one record per CDR3 protein. The sample shows about 330,000 distinct CDR3 sequences, 12% of them seen only once. The CDR3 consists of 13 residues. Trimming at V came to 7 bases and at J to 0 bases, leaving 2 bases not matched to a gene. CDR1 is MNHNS, CDR2 SASEGT, per germline. This sample was shared with a second study, whose subject was yellow fever vaccine responses in identical twins.

The specimen was CD8+ T cells sorted from blood. The rearrangement joins TRBV6-1 to TRBJ1-1; 7 positions match TRBD1. The receptor comes from a woman younger than 30 in good health. CDR3 protein: CASNRGLNTEAFF. CDR3 nucleotide sequence: TGTGCCAGCAATAGGGGGCTGAACACTGAAGCTTTCTTT.